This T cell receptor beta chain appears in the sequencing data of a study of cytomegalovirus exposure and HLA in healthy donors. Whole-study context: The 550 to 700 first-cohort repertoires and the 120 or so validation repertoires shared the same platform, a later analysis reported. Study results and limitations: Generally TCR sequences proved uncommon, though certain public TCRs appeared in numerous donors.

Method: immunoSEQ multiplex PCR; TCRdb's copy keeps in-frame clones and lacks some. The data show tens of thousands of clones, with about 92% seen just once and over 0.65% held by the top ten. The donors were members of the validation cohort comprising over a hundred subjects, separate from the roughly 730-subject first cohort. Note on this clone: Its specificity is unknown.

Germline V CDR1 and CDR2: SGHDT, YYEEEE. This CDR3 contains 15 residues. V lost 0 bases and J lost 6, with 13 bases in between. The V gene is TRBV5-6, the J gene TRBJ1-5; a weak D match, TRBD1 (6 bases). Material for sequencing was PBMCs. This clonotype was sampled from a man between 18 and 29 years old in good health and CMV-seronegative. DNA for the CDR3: TGTGCCAGCAGCTTGGGTCGGCAGGGGCGTCAGCCCCAGCATTTT. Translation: CASSLGRQGRQPQHF.